A single sample gave rise to the 30 T cell receptor beta chains below, sequenced in a study of T cells in Graves' hyperthyroidism and ophthalmopathy. What was amplified from RNA transcripts were TCR beta CDR3 regions. Researchers ran a first-round RT-PCR on the TCR CDR3 using the HTBI primer set. TCRdb itself ran the multiplex PCR reads through MiXCR, one entry per CDR3 protein. The sample lists around 300,000 distinct CDR3 sequences; approximately 14% were seen once. Sequenced sample: blood. Receptors were obtained from a middle-aged woman with Graves' ophthalmopathy.

This clonotype occurred many times. This chain joins TRBV12-3 or TRBV12-4 and TRBJ1-5, with D possibly matching TRBD1 (5 bases). This CDR3 region has 14 residues. Trimming took off 3 bases at V and 3 bases at J, with 9 bases between the two ends. This chain's CDR3 is CASSFGGVNQPQHF. In DNA, the CDR3 is TGTGCCAGCAGTTTTGGGGGGGTCAATCAGCCCCAGCATTTT.

This chain uses TRBV20-1 with TRBJ2-5, with 9 positions matching TRBD2. Germline V gene data show CDR1 as DFQATT and CDR2 as SNEGSKA (reference sequence). The CDR3 is 13 residues long. V shed 5 bases, J shed 3 bases, and the junction held 4 bases outside the gene matches. This CDR3 reads CSAVLAGEETQYF. CDR3 bases: TGCAGTGCTGTCTTAGCGGGAGAAGAGACCCAGTACTTC.

This clonotype has a count of ten or more. The chain joins TRBV20-1 to TRBJ2-3; D unresolved. The CDR3 has 12 residues. Trimming removed 1 base at V and 5 bases at J, with 7 bases between. Germline V gives CDR1 DFQATT, CDR2 SNEGSKA (reference sequence). CDR3: CSARGLGDTQYF. The CDR3 nucleotides are TGCAGTGCTAGAGGTTTGGGAGATACGCAGTATTTT.

The chain couples TRBV3-1 to TRBJ1-2; TRBD1 is a possible D gene (5 bases). The germline V gene has CDR1 LGHDT and CDR2 YNNKEL (reference sequence). This CDR3 comprises 15 residues. Trimming removed 0 bases from V and 8 bases from J, with 16 bases in between. The CDR3 region has the DNA TGTGCCAGCAGCCAAGATTGGGGCCCGCGGGGCGGCTACACCTTC. Encoded protein: CASSQDWGPRGGYTF.

The rearrangement uses TRBV10-3 and TRBJ1-3, with TRBD1 identical over 7 bases. V was pared by 6 bases and J by 0 bases, with 2 bases of the junction left unmatched. CDR3 size: 14 residues. CDR1 and CDR2 from the germline V gene are ENHRY and SYGVKD. CDR3 DNA: TGTGCCATCAGCGGGACAGTCTCTGGAAACACCATATATTTT. Protein: CAISGTVSGNTIYF.

This clonotype has only a few counts. The chain couples TRBV27 to TRBJ2-1; weak D call: TRBD1 (5 bases). This CDR3 has 13 residues. The V and J ends lost 5 bases and 4 bases respectively, with 9 bases between them. Germline values: CDR1 MNHEY, CDR2 SMNVEV (reference sequence). CDR3 sequence reads: CASSVTGYNEQFF. The CDR3 DNA follows: TGTGCCAGCAGTGTAACAGGATACAATGAGCAGTTCTTC.

This clonotype was detected ten times or more. The V and J genes are TRBV10-3 and TRBJ1-1, with 7 bases lining up with TRBD1. In germline, CDR1 is ENHRY, CDR2 SYGVKD. Losses at the gene ends were 10 bases for V and 0 bases for J; bases not matched to a gene: 5. The CDR3 totals 13 residues. This CDR3 is CATLGQMNTEAFF. CDR3 nucleotides: TGTGCCACCCTGGGACAGATGAACACTGAAGCTTTCTTT.

The chain combines TRBV28 with TRBJ2-2, with a possible D match to TRBD2 (6 bases). V was cut by 10 bases and J by 6 bases, with 15 bases left in between. The CDR3 runs 13 residues. CDR1 is MDHEN and CDR2 is SYDVKM in the germline V gene. This CDR3 reads CATGTLWAGELFF. The CDR3 DNA reads as TGTGCCACCGGGACTTTGTGGGCCGGGGAGCTGTTTTTT. The whole variable domain, filled in from reference TRBV28 and TRBJ2-2, reads DVKVTQSSRYLVKRTGEKVFLECVQDMDHENMFWYRQDPGLGLRLIYFSYDVKMKEKGDIPEGYSVSREKKERFSLILESASTNQTSMYLCATGTLWAGELFFGEGSRLTVL.

V usage is TRBV7-2 and J usage is TRBJ2-7; 11 nucleotides line up with TRBD2. V lost 5 bases to trimming and J lost 0 bases; unmatched junction nucleotides: 6. This CDR3 is 16 amino acids long. Germline V gene data show CDR1 as SGHTA and CDR2 as FQGNSA. CDR3 loop: CASSPTSGGSSYEQYF. The CDR3 DNA follows: TGTGCCAGCAGCCCTACTAGCGGGGGCAGCTCCTACGAGCAGTACTTC.

This clonotype was seen a handful of times. The gene calls are TRBV20-1 and TRBJ2-3, with 9 bases lining up with TRBD1. Germline loops: CDR1 DFQATT, CDR2 SNEGSKA (reference sequence). Trimming removed 6 bases from V and 4 bases from J; junction bases left unmatched: 11. CDR3 length: 15 residues. The CDR3 nucleotides are TGCAGTGCCAGTGCGGGACAGGGAGGTCCAGATACGCAGTATTTT. Amino acids: CSASAGQGGPDTQYF.

This clonotype was counted many times. The genes are TRBV20-1 and TRBJ2-5, with TRBD2 matching 7 bases. This CDR3 comprises 16 residues. In germline, CDR1 is DFQATT, CDR2 SNEGSKA (reference sequence). Germline trimming cut 5 bases from V and 6 bases from J; bases unmatched to any gene: 18. The CDR3 nucleotides are TGCAGTGCTGCGCCTTTATCTGCGGGAGCGATGAAGACCCAGTACTTC. Protein product: CSAAPLSAGAMKTQYF.

At least ten counts were recorded for this clonotype. The V gene is TRBV6-1, the J gene TRBJ2-1; D is perhaps TRBD2 (5 bases). V was shortened by 6 bases and J by 12 bases, with 18 bases between the two germline ends. In germline, CDR1 is MNHNS, CDR2 SASEGT. The CDR3 is 13 residues long. CDR3 nucleotide sequence: TGTGCCAGCAGCGTCGGGGTTTGGTCTAGGCAGTTCTTC. This gives the protein CASSVGVWSRQFF.

This clonotype was seen at least ten times. V and J are TRBV20-1 and TRBJ1-2; 8 nucleotides align to TRBD1. CDR3 length: 13 amino acids. Unmatched junction bases numbered 4, after V lost 3 bases and J lost 4 bases. Germline V gives CDR1 DFQATT, CDR2 SNEGSKA (reference sequence). This CDR3 reads CSASQGAGYGYTF. CDR3 coding DNA: TGCAGTGCTAGTCAGGGGGCTGGCTATGGCTACACCTTC.

This clonotype occurred a few times. The genes are TRBV6-1 and TRBJ2-3; 11 nucleotides line up with TRBD2. With 5 bases clipped from V and 4 bases from J, the junction kept 8 bases outside the gene matches. The CDR3 contains 16 residues. The germline V gene has CDR1 MNHNS and CDR2 SASEGT. CDR3 sequence: CASSTGLAGFADTQYF. Here the CDR3 DNA reads TGTGCCAGCAGTACCGGACTAGCGGGCTTCGCAGATACGCAGTATTTT.

This clonotype was observed a handful of times. The chain is built from TRBV6-1 and TRBJ1-3, with TRBD1 as a possible D gene (5 bases). CDR1 is MNHNS and CDR2 is SASEGT in the germline V gene. Trimming removed 6 bases at V and 0 bases at J, with 9 bases between. This CDR3 contains 14 residues. The CDR3 protein is CASRGRYSGNTIYF. CDR3 nucleotides: TGTGCCAGCAGGGGACGGTACTCTGGAAACACCATATATTTT.

J is TRBJ2-5 and V is TRBV9, with D tentatively TRBD1 (5 bases). CDR1 is SGDLS and CDR2 is YYNGEE in the germline V gene. CDR3 length: 15 amino acids. V was trimmed by 3 bases and J by 5 bases, leaving 17 bases between them. CDR3 sequence reads: CASSEQGSMIETQYF. The CDR3 DNA sequence: TGTGCCAGCAGCGAGCAGGGTTCAATGATCGAGACCCAGTACTTC.

V is TRBV25-1 and J is TRBJ2-2; tentative D call: TRBD1 (6 bases). This CDR3 has 17 amino acids. The ends were cut back, 2 bases at V and 2 bases at J, with 15 bases in the middle. Germline CDR1 and CDR2: MGHDK and SYGVNS. The CDR3 loop is CASSENRGGINTGELFF. The CDR3 DNA sequence: TGTGCCAGCAGTGAAAATCGAGGGGGAATTAACACCGGGGAGCTGTTTTTT. Drawing the rest from reference TRBV25-1 and TRBJ2-2, the complete variable domain is EADIYQTPRYLVIGTGKKITLECSQTMGHDKMYWYQQDPGMELHLIHYSYGVNSTEKGDLSSESTVSRIRTEHFPLTLESARPSHTSQYLCASSENRGGINTGELFFGEGSRLTVL.

There are many counts of this clonotype. The chain recombines TRBV27 with TRBJ2-3; D is unclear. There are 15 residues in the CDR3. Germline values: CDR1 MNHEY, CDR2 SMNVEV (reference sequence). Deletions cut 6 bases from V and 3 bases from J, with 16 bases between. CDR3 region: CASSHQVLGTDTQYF. In nucleotides, the CDR3 is TGTGCCAGCAGCCATCAGGTCCTGGGGACAGATACGCAGTATTTT.

CDR3 sequence (DNA): TGTGCCAGCAGTTTGGGACCAGCGGGGTTGACCGGGGAGCTGTTTTTT. Its translation is CASSLGPAGLTGELFF. This sequence joins TRBV27 and TRBJ2-2, with 7 bases lining up with TRBD2. The CDR3 loop spans 16 amino acids. After removal of 3 bases from V and 5 bases from J, the junction contained 9 bases not matched to a gene. Germline V CDR1 and CDR2: MNHEY, SMNVEV (reference sequence).

The chain is built from TRBV27 and TRBJ2-5; maybe TRBD1 (5 bases). This CDR3 has 13 amino acids. Trimming stripped 5 bases from V and 12 bases from J, with 19 bases between. Germline assignment: CDR1 MNHEY and CDR2 SMNVEV (reference sequence). Written as DNA, the CDR3 is TGTGCCAGCAGTGCCCCCCCACAGGCCGTGAAGTACTTC. As protein: CASSAPPQAVKYF.

This chain links TRBV9 with TRBJ2-4; 12 bases match TRBD2. The CDR3 is made up of 18 amino acids. CDR1 SGDLS and CDR2 YYNGEE come from the germline V gene. Germline trimming cut 0 bases from V and 6 bases from J; bases unmatched to any gene: 10. The CDR3 protein is CASSVDPSGRAGGNIQYF. DNA for the CDR3: TGTGCCAGCAGCGTAGACCCTAGCGGGAGGGCCGGGGGAAACATTCAGTACTTC.

Many counts were recorded for this clonotype. The chain recombines TRBV7-9 with TRBJ2-5; 7 nucleotides agree with TRBD2. V dropped 3 bases and J dropped 5; count of bases not matched to a gene: 6. The CDR3 is 14 residues long. Germline V gene sequence: CDR1 SEHNR, CDR2 FQNEAQ (reference sequence). The CDR3 loop reads CASSFLAARETQYF. CDR3 in DNA: TGTGCCAGCAGCTTTCTAGCGGCGAGGGAGACCCAGTACTTC.

This clonotype has a count of ten or more. The chain is built from TRBV7-9 and TRBJ2-7; 8 bases align to TRBD1. This CDR3 spans 14 amino acids. J was trimmed by 2 bases and V by 5 bases; bases with no gene match: 5. Per the germline V gene, CDR1 is SEHNR and CDR2 is FQNEAQ (reference sequence). The CDR3 sequence is CASSTTGDPYEQYF. The CDR3 coding sequence is TGTGCCAGCAGCACGACAGGGGACCCCTACGAGCAGTACTTC.

The table lists this clonotype with a few counts. The CDR3 coding sequence is TGTGCCAGCAGCTTAGGACAGGAAGGTCGCGGCTACACCTTC. It specifies CASSLGQEGRGYTF. The chain recombines TRBV7-8 with TRBJ1-2, with a possible D match to TRBD1 (6 bases). Trimming cost V 1 base and J 8 bases, with 14 bases left between them. Germline CDR1 reads SGHVS; CDR2 reads FQNEAQ. This CDR3 spans 14 amino acids.

This clonotype has ten or more counts. The chain combines TRBV27 with TRBJ1-1; D ambiguous. Trimming pared 0 bases from V and 3 bases from J, leaving 11 bases between. The CDR3 covers 15 residues. Germline V gene sequence: CDR1 MNHEY, CDR2 SMNVEV (reference sequence). The CDR3: CASSLSGAGYTEAFF. The CDR3 nucleotides read TGTGCCAGCAGTTTATCTGGAGCGGGATACACTGAAGCTTTCTTT.

The V and J genes are TRBV4-1 and TRBJ1-3, with a tentative D call TRBD1 (6 bases). V lost 1 base and J lost 0, with 13 bases in between. Germline V lookup: CDR1 MGHRA, CDR2 YSYEKL. The CDR3 contains 17 residues. The CDR3 coding sequence is TGCGCCAGCAGCCAAGGGGGGGCGGTCCTCTCTGGAAACACCATATATTTT. It translates to CASSQGGAVLSGNTIYF.

This clonotype has ten or more counts. V is TRBV7-9 and J is TRBJ1-2; D is unresolved. The CDR3 length is 15 residues. The V gene lost 2 bases and the J gene lost 2 bases, with 12 bases spanning the gap. Germline CDR1 and CDR2: SEHNR and FQNEAQ (reference sequence). The CDR3 bases are TGTGCCAGCAGCTTAATGGCCCAGGAGAACTATGGCTACACCTTC. This sequence encodes CASSLMAQENYGYTF.

The rearrangement joins TRBV5-1 to TRBJ1-3; no firm D call. V was clipped by 0 bases and J by 0 bases, with 7 bases between them. Germline V gene data show CDR1 as SGHRS and CDR2 as YFSETQ. CDR3 size: 15 residues. DNA of the CDR3: TGCGCCAGCAGCTTGGACGGTCTCTCTGGAAACACCATATATTTT. It specifies CASSLDGLSGNTIYF.

This clonotype was detected many times. The chain links TRBV20-1 to TRBJ2-7; tentative D call: TRBD2 (6 bases). The CDR3 has 12 residues. V was shortened by 1 base and J by 6 bases, with 10 bases between the two germline ends. Germline V lookup: CDR1 DFQATT, CDR2 SNEGSKA (reference sequence). In DNA form, the CDR3 reads TGCAGTGCTAGAGGGGGGGTGGGCGAGCAGTACTTC. It specifies CSARGGVGEQYF.

V and J are TRBV20-1 and TRBJ2-7; D unclear. CDR3 length equals 13 residues. The germline V gene has CDR1 DFQATT and CDR2 SNEGSKA (reference sequence). V gave up 5 bases and J gave up 9 bases, with 20 bases separating them. The CDR3 sequence: CSAVTLTGSTQYF. CDR3 bases: TGCAGTGCTGTGACTCTAACCGGGTCAACGCAGTACTTC.